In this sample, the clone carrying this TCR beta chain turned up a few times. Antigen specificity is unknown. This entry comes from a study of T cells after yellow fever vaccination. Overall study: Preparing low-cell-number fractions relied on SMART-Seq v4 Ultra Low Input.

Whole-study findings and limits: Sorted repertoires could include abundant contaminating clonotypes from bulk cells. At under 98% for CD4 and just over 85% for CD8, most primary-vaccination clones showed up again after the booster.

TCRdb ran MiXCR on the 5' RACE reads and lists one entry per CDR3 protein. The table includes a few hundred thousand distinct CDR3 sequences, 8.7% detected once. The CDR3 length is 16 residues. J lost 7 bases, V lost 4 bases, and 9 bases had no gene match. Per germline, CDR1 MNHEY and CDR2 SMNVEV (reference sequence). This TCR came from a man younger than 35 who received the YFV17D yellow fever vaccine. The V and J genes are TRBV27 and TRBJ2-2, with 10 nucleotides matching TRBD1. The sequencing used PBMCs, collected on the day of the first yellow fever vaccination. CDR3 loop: CASSYPTGGSVGELFF. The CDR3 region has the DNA TGTGCCAGCAGTTACCCGACAGGGGGCTCGGTCGGGGAGCTGTTTTTT.